The 3 T cell receptor beta chains presented below share a single source sample, sequenced in a study of shared clonotypes between healthy human individuals. TCRdb keeps only in-frame clones here, not all; method: immunoSEQ multiplex PCR. The profile shows under 850,000 clones, 55% to 80% of them singletons. The specimen sequenced was memory CD4+ T cells sorted from blood. The subset here: CD45RA-negative fraction. The receptors shown here come from a young woman in good health.

This chain uses TRBV28 with TRBJ2-3; unclear D gene. Trimming took off 8 bases at V and 1 base at J, with 13 bases between the two ends. The CDR3 is 14 amino acids. Germline CDR1 and CDR2: MDHEN and SYDVKM. The CDR3 DNA sequence: TGTGCCAGCGTTACTACGCCGGGCACAGATACGCAGTATTTT. Protein product: CASVTTPGTDTQYF.

The chain couples TRBV19 to TRBJ2-3, with no clear D. The length of the CDR3 is 14 residues. V was clipped by 1 base and J by 3 bases, with 8 bases between them. Germline V lookup: CDR1 LNHDA, CDR2 SQIVND (reference sequence). The CDR3 DNA reads as TGTGCCAGTAGTATAGGGGCTAGTACAGATACGCAGTATTTT. Amino acid sequence: CASSIGASTDTQYF.

The chain is built from TRBV1 and TRBJ2-7; the table calls TRBD1, which could not be checked here. TRBV1 is a known pseudogene. This CDR3 is built from 18 residues. The CDR3 region is CTSSQGETGGPGFYEQYF. As DNA, the CDR3 is TGCACCAGCAGCCAAGGAGAGACAGGGGGACCCGGATTCTACGAGCAGTACTTC.